These 5 T cell receptor beta chains were all obtained from the same sample, sequenced in a study of OX40 agonist ivuxolimab in advanced cancers. Using immunoSEQ multiplex PCR, the repertoire was profiled, and TCRdb retains in-frame clones only, with some absent. In the table there are tens of thousands of clones, 86% of which are singletons. The specimen was CD4+ or CD8+ T cells sorted from blood, collected in a trial of the OX40 agonist ivuxolimab. All receptors derive from an adult with an advanced solid tumor such as melanoma, head and neck, liver or kidney cancer.

The genes are TRBV29-1 and TRBJ2-1; 12 nucleotides align to TRBD2. Germline V gives CDR1 SQVTM, CDR2 ANQGSEA. The CDR3 runs 18 residues. Trimming cost V 6 bases and J 0 bases; bases outside gene matches: 12. This CDR3 reads CSVTSGRLPWSSYNEQFF. The CDR3 bases are TGCAGCGTAACTAGCGGGAGGCTCCCGTGGAGCTCCTACAATGAGCAGTTCTTC.

The CDR3: CASSHGLRPGNDEQYF. In nucleotides, the CDR3 is TGTGCCAGCAGCCACGGTCTGCGGCCAGGGAACGACGAGCAGTACTTC. The chain links TRBV4-2 to TRBJ2-7; D perhaps matches TRBD1 (5 bases). Deletions cut 3 bases from V and 5 bases from J, with 20 bases between. CDR3 length: 16 residues. Germline lookup yields CDR1 LGHNA and CDR2 YNFKEQ.

The J gene is TRBJ2-5, the V gene TRBV11-3; D call uncertain. The CDR3 extends over 14 amino acids. The germline V gene encodes CDR1 SGHNT and CDR2 YENEEA. V was cut by 0 bases and J by 5 bases, with 10 bases left in between. As DNA, the CDR3 is TGTGCCAGCAGCTTAGAACACCCGCCCGAGACCCAGTACTTC. Translating it yields CASSLEHPPETQYF.

The chain employs TRBV27 and TRBJ1-5; D possibly corresponds to TRBD1 (6 bases). This CDR3 has 14 amino acids. V lost 2 bases and J lost 6, with 11 bases in between. CDR1 and CDR2 (germline): MNHEY, SMNVEV (reference sequence). As DNA, the CDR3 is TGTGCCAGCAGTTTAAGAACAGGGAGTCAGCCCCAGCATTTT. It is translated as CASSLRTGSQPQHF.

This rearrangement joins TRBV5-6 to TRBJ2-1, with 13 bases aligning to TRBD2. Trimming cost V 2 bases and J 8 bases; bases outside gene matches: 4. The CDR3 contains 15 residues. Per the germline V gene, CDR1 is SGHDT and CDR2 is YYEEEE. The CDR3 DNA reads as TGTGCCAGCAGCTTACTAGCGGGGGGGCATGATGAGCAGTTCTTC. Its protein is CASSLLAGGHDEQFF.